Presented here are 13 T cell receptor beta chains from one specimen sequenced in a study of blood T cell repertoires in COVID-19. Sequenced by immunoSEQ multiplex PCR; TCRdb stores in-frame clones only, minus some. The sample contains about 99,000 clones, about 89% of which appear only once. The sequenced sample was peripheral blood. The receptors come from a man aged 50 to 59 with acute or convalescent COVID-19.

The J gene is TRBJ2-2, the V gene TRBV5-8; D may be TRBD2 (6 bases). The CDR3 consists of 14 residues. V was shortened by 2 bases and J by 7 bases, with 12 bases between the two germline ends. Germline-derived CDR1 and CDR2 are SGHTS and YDEGEE. The DNA for the CDR3 is TGTGCCAGCAGCTTAGGGGCGGGAATCGGGGAGCTGTTTTTT. Translating it yields CASSLGAGIGELFF.

This chain links TRBV5-1 with TRBJ2-1; D not certain. Trimming shortened V by 0 bases and J by 2 bases, and 6 bases separated the two germline ends. The CDR3 has 14 amino acids. Germline CDR1 SGHRS, CDR2 YFSETQ. This CDR3 reads CASSLAQTYNEQFF. As DNA, the CDR3 is TGCGCCAGCAGCTTGGCACAGACCTACAATGAGCAGTTCTTC.

This chain joins TRBV6-5 and TRBJ2-7; TRBD2 matches at 13 bases. The V gene end was trimmed by 6 bases and the J gene end by 7 bases; junction bases not matched to a gene: 9. Germline V gene lookup returns CDR1 MNHEY and CDR2 SVGAGI. This CDR3 contains 15 residues. CDR3 coding DNA: TGTGCCAGCAGCTCTAGGACTAGCGGGAGAGTTGAGCAGTACTTC. This translates into CASSSRTSGRVEQYF.

The chain carries TRBV10-3 and TRBJ2-2; tentative D call: TRBD2 (6 bases). V shed 4 bases and J shed 7 bases, with 13 bases lying between them. Germline loops: CDR1 ENHRY, CDR2 SYGVKD. The CDR3 is made up of 14 amino acids. CDR3 DNA sequence: TGTGCCATCAGTGTGACGGGAGTGGGCGGGGAGCTGTTTTTT. It specifies CAISVTGVGGELFF.

J is TRBJ2-1 and V is TRBV4-1, with 7 bases matching TRBD2. Germline values: CDR1 MGHRA, CDR2 YSYEKL. This CDR3 spans 16 amino acids. V trimming: 4 bases; J trimming: 6 bases; junction bases outside the gene matches: 12. The CDR3 is CASSRPPRGGSNEQFF. The CDR3 nucleotides are TGCGCCAGCAGCCGCCCCCCCCGGGGCGGGAGCAATGAGCAGTTCTTC.

The V and J genes are TRBV5-6 and TRBJ2-5; 10 nucleotides align to TRBD1. CDR1 and CDR2 (germline): SGHDT, YYEEEE. V lost 4 bases, J lost 5 bases, and 8 bases stayed unmatched. The CDR3 spans 15 residues. CDR3 region: CASSIDRGQFETQYF. CDR3 bases: TGTGCCAGCAGCATTGACAGGGGGCAGTTTGAGACCCAGTACTTC.

This clone was counted once. This rearrangement joins TRBV4-1 to TRBJ1-4, with TRBD1 as a possible D gene (5 bases). Germline lookup yields CDR1 MGHRA and CDR2 YSYEKL. Deletions cut 3 bases from V and 0 bases from J, with 17 bases between. The CDR3 spans 18 residues. CDR3 DNA: TGCGCCAGCAGCCAGGGGGGGGGTCCTACTCCAACTAATGAAAAACTGTTTTTT. It encodes CASSQGGGPTPTNEKLFF.

The genes are TRBV5-6 and TRBJ2-7; TRBD2 aligns across 8 bases. Unmatched junction bases numbered 7, after V lost 5 bases and J lost 3 bases. The CDR3 consists of 14 residues. CDR1 and CDR2 (germline): SGHDT, YYEEEE. The CDR3 region is CASSSGTRGYEQYF. DNA for the CDR3: TGTGCCAGCAGTTCCGGGACTAGGGGCTACGAGCAGTACTTC.

This clone was observed once. The rearrangement uses TRBV4-1 and TRBJ2-1, with 10 bases aligning to TRBD1. CDR1 and CDR2 from the germline V gene are MGHRA and YSYEKL. The CDR3 is 17 residues long. V shed 1 base and J 7 bases; nucleotides not matched to a gene: 10. The CDR3 loop reads CASSQGTTGQGRNEQFF. The CDR3 DNA sequence: TGCGCCAGCAGCCAAGGAACCACGGGACAGGGGAGGAATGAGCAGTTCTTC.

The chain has TRBV29-1 and TRBJ1-1, with 7 bases that match TRBD1. CDR1 SQVTM and CDR2 ANQGSEA come from the germline V gene. Losses at the gene ends were 6 bases for V and 1 base for J; bases not matched to a gene: 14. The CDR3 has 16 residues. CDR3 protein: CSVRPPLWTGNTEAFF. CDR3 in DNA: TGCAGCGTCCGTCCCCCCCTTTGGACAGGGAACACTGAAGCTTTCTTT.

V usage is TRBV18 and J usage is TRBJ1-6; 7 bases match TRBD1. V shed 4 bases and J 6 bases; nucleotides not matched to a gene: 9. The CDR3 runs to 16 residues. Germline assignment: CDR1 KGHSH and CDR2 LQKENI. DNA for the CDR3: TGTGCCAGCTCACTCGGGAACGGACAGGTTAATTCACCCCTCCACTTT. Protein sequence: CASSLGNGQVNSPLHF. The full variable domain, with the rest looked up from reference TRBV18 and TRBJ1-6, is NAGVMQNPRHLVRRRGQEARLRCSPMKGHSHVYWYRQLPEEGLKFMVYLQKENIIDESGMPKERFSAEFPKEGPSILRIQQVVRGDSAAYFCASSLGNGQVNSPLHFGNGTRLTVT.

There are a few counts of this clone. This chain connects TRBV19 to TRBJ1-3; D remains ambiguous. The V gene's germline CDR1 is LNHDA and CDR2 SQIVND (reference sequence). This CDR3 region has 14 residues. Trimming shortened V by 4 bases and J by 2 bases, and 9 bases separated the two germline ends. CDR3 region: CASSTSGPGNTIYF. The CDR3 nucleotides read TGTGCCAGTAGTACATCTGGCCCTGGAAACACCATATATTTT.

The table lists this clone with a few counts. The V call is TRBV12-3 or TRBV12-4, the J call TRBJ1-5; D not resolved. The germline V and J ends were trimmed by 2 bases and 4 bases, with 3 bases remaining between them. This CDR3 region has 12 residues. The chain's CDR3 is CASSLLNQPQHF. In DNA form, the CDR3 reads TGTGCCAGCAGTTTACTAAATCAGCCCCAGCATTTT.